This TCR beta chain appears in the sequencing data of a study of T cell repertoires and HLA-DP antigens. Trimming pared 4 bases from V and 7 bases from J, leaving 11 bases between. The germline gives CDR1 SGHVS, CDR2 FNYEAQ. CDR3 length: 13 amino acids. TCRdb keeps only in-frame clones here, not all; method: immunoSEQ multiplex PCR. The sample includes about 120,000 clones, 80% to 95% of them seen just once. About this clone: Antigen specificity is unknown.

Sequencing was performed on CD4+ T cells from PBMCs. This sequence originates from a woman aged 18 to 35 in good health and CMV-seronegative. This chain links TRBV7-6 with TRBJ2-1, with a possible D match to TRBD2 (7 bases). This CDR3 reads CASSSGGVNEQFF. CDR3 DNA sequence: TGTGCCAGCAGCTCGGGGGGCGTTAATGAGCAGTTCTTC.